The 21 T cell receptor beta chains presented below share a single source sample, sequenced in a study of shared clonotypes between healthy human individuals. Assay: immunoSEQ multiplex PCR; the TCRdb copy retains only in-frame clones and omits some. In the table there are under 600,000 clones, 75% to 80% of which are singletons. Material for sequencing was PBMCs. All receptors come from a woman in her 40s in good health. Some clones in this sample may be carry-over from other donors' samples.

This chain links TRBV4-1 with TRBJ2-2, with D maybe TRBD1 (5 bases). This CDR3 region has 14 residues. With 0 bases removed from V and 6 bases from J, the gap between germline ends came to 8 bases. Germline V gene lookup returns CDR1 MGHRA and CDR2 YSYEKL. This CDR3 reads CASSQDRVPGELFF. The CDR3 DNA reads as TGCGCCAGCAGCCAAGACAGGGTTCCCGGGGAGCTGTTTTTT.

The chain combines TRBV6-1 with TRBJ1-1, with 8 bases that match TRBD1. Germline assignment: CDR1 MNHNS and CDR2 SASEGT. With 4 bases clipped from V and 1 base from J, the junction kept 2 bases outside the gene matches. CDR3 size: 14 residues. For the CDR3, the DNA is TGTGCCAGCAGTGGACAGGGGCCGAACACTGAAGCTTTCTTT. Translating it yields CASSGQGPNTEAFF.

V gene TRBV5-4 combines with J gene TRBJ1-1; a weak D match, TRBD1 (6 bases). Germline V gives CDR1 SGHNT, CDR2 YYREEE (reference sequence). V lost 0 bases and J lost 4, with 10 bases in between. This CDR3 has 14 residues. The CDR3 coding sequence is TGTGCCAGCAGCTTGGTAGGACAGACCACTGAAGCTTTCTTT. Translated, it gives CASSLVGQTTEAFF.

The CDR3 loop reads CASSPPSFLDYGYTF. The CDR3 nucleotides are TGTGCCAGCTCACCACCCTCCTTCTTAGACTATGGCTACACCTTC. The V and J genes are TRBV18 and TRBJ1-2; D is undetermined. The CDR3 length is 15 residues. The ends were cut back, 0 bases at V and 3 bases at J, with 11 bases in the middle. CDR1 is KGHSH, CDR2 LQKENI, per germline.

The rearrangement joins TRBV6-6 to TRBJ1-4; D is unresolved. CDR1 is MNHNY, CDR2 SVGAGI, per germline (reference sequence). The CDR3 covers 16 residues. The ends were cut back, 4 bases at V and 8 bases at J, with 20 bases in the middle. CDR3 sequence: CASSSRGGRGSEKLFF. CDR3 coding DNA: TGTGCCAGCAGTTCCCGAGGAGGTCGAGGTAGCGAAAAACTGTTTTTT.

The chain is built from TRBV28 and TRBJ1-4; 7 nucleotides match TRBD1. V lost 2 bases, J lost 8 bases, and 8 bases stayed unmatched. Germline V CDR1 and CDR2: MDHEN, SYDVKM. The CDR3 contains 15 residues. The CDR3 DNA reads as TGTGCCAGCAGTTTACTACAGGGGATTGGCGAAAAACTGTTTTTT. Residues: CASSLLQGIGEKLFF.

Only one count was recorded for this clone. The rearrangement uses TRBV27 and TRBJ2-7; D not certain. CDR3 length: 14 amino acids. Trimming took 2 bases from V and 6 from J, leaving 14 bases between them. The V gene's germline CDR1 is MNHEY and CDR2 SMNVEV (reference sequence). The CDR3 bases are TGTGCCAGCAGTTTAAGGCAGGCATCGATCGAGCAGTACTTC. Translating gives CASSLRQASIEQYF.

The chain couples TRBV15 to TRBJ1-2; 9 nucleotides align to TRBD1. The CDR3 covers 17 residues. J lost 4 bases, V lost 5 bases, and 14 bases had no gene match. CDR1 LNHNV and CDR2 YYDKDF come from the germline V gene (reference sequence). CDR3 nucleotides: TGTGCCACCAGCCGAACCTCCGGGACAGGGTCATTCTATGGCTACACCTTC. Translating gives CATSRTSGTGSFYGYTF.

The CDR3 bases are TGTGCCAGCTCAGCACAGGGCTACGAGCAGTACTTC. This translates into CASSAQGYEQYF. V usage is TRBV18 and J usage is TRBJ2-7; possible D gene TRBD1, 6 bases. The ends were cut back, 5 bases at V and 3 bases at J, with 8 bases in the middle. This CDR3 has 12 residues. Germline loops: CDR1 KGHSH, CDR2 LQKENI.

The J gene is TRBJ1-4, the V gene TRBV19; TRBD1 matches at 10 bases. Germline V gene sequence: CDR1 LNHDA, CDR2 SQIVND (reference sequence). V lost 5 bases to trimming and J lost 7 bases; unmatched junction nucleotides: 7. The CDR3 is made up of 15 amino acids. The CDR3 region has the DNA TGTGCCAGTAGTCCCCGGGACAGGGGTGTTGAAAAACTGTTTTTT. Its protein is CASSPRDRGVEKLFF.

The gene calls are TRBV2 and TRBJ1-1; the D is unclear. This CDR3 has 13 amino acids. Trimming took 6 bases from V and 1 from J, leaving 9 bases between them. Germline V CDR1 and CDR2: SNHLY, FYNNEI. The chain's CDR3 is CASSRDQNTEAFF. DNA of the CDR3: TGTGCCAGCAGCAGAGACCAGAACACTGAAGCTTTCTTT.

The chain uses TRBV19 and TRBJ1-1; unclear D gene. Trimming took 8 bases from V and 0 from J, leaving 10 bases between them. This CDR3 has 13 amino acids. Germline CDR1 reads LNHDA; CDR2 reads SQIVND (reference sequence). CDR3 bases: TGTGCCAGTGGTTTCCTCATGAACACTGAAGCTTTCTTT. As protein: CASGFLMNTEAFF.

Turning to this clone: In the same sample, other DNA sequences code for this CDR3. The J gene is TRBJ2-5, the V gene TRBV30; D is undetermined. Germline values: CDR1 GTSNPN, CDR2 SVGIG (reference sequence). CDR3 length: 12 residues. Trimming shortened V by 4 bases and J by 1 base, and 7 bases separated the two germline ends. As DNA, the CDR3 is TGTGCCTGGAAGGGCTCCCAAGAGACCCAGTACTTC. Translation gives CAWKGSQETQYF.

The V gene is TRBV12-5, the J gene TRBJ1-5; D uncertain. CDR1 and CDR2 (germline): LGHNT, FRNRAP. Trimming left V 0 bases short and J 9 bases short, with 15 bases between. The CDR3 runs 15 residues. The CDR3 spells CASGLVHRARWPQHF. Written as DNA, the CDR3 is TGTGCTAGTGGTTTGGTACATAGAGCAAGGTGGCCCCAGCATTTT.

Only a few counts were recorded for this clone. The chain joins TRBV6-4 to TRBJ1-2; a possible D gene is TRBD1 (5 bases). CDR1 and CDR2 from the germline V gene are MRHNA and SNTAGT. V was cut by 1 base and J by 6 bases, with 18 bases left in between. This CDR3 spans 16 amino acids. As DNA, the CDR3 is TGTGCCAGCAGTGACTTCGGGGGGGTACCGGTCCATGGCTACACCTTC. Residues: CASSDFGGVPVHGYTF.

The chain uses TRBV11-2 and TRBJ2-3, with 7 bases matching TRBD2. Germline CDR1 is SGHAT and CDR2 is FQNNGV. This CDR3 contains 17 residues. V trimming: 0 bases; J trimming: 1 base; junction bases outside the gene matches: 7. The CDR3 sequence is CASSLDQGTTGTDTQYF. The CDR3 DNA is TGTGCCAGCAGCTTAGATCAAGGGACTACTGGCACAGATACGCAGTATTTT. The full variable domain, with the rest looked up from reference TRBV11-2 and TRBJ2-3, is EAGVAQSPRYKIIEKRQSVAFWCNPISGHATLYWYQQILGQGPKLLIQFQNNGVVDDSQLPKDRFSAERLKGVDSTLKIQPAKLEDSAVYLCASSLDQGTTGTDTQYFGPGTRLTVL.

The chain has TRBV11-3 and TRBJ2-5, with D perhaps TRBD2 (5 bases). Per the germline V gene, CDR1 is SGHNT and CDR2 is YENEEA. The CDR3 loop spans 15 amino acids. The V end lost 5 bases, the J end lost 4 bases, and 17 bases lay between the germline ends. CDR3 in amino acids: CASSLGVIGGETQYF. The CDR3 DNA reads TGTGCCAGCAGCCTCGGGGTAATAGGAGGAGAGACCCAGTACTTC.

A remark on this clone: A far larger clone is just one base off, so this is likely a read error. The chain couples TRBV5-8 to TRBJ1-5; TRBD1 aligns across 7 bases. The germline CDR1 and CDR2 sequences are SGHTS and YDEGEE. The CDR3 extends over 14 amino acids. V was clipped by 7 bases and J by 3 bases; unmatched bases: 7. The CDR3 DNA reads as TGTGCCAGCGGGACAGAGGGCCTCAATCAGCCCCAGCATTTT. Encoded protein: CASGTEGLNQPQHF.

As concerns this clone: The sample contains more than one DNA sequence encoding this CDR3. J is TRBJ2-2 and V is TRBV5-4, with 14 bases that match TRBD2. The germline V gene has CDR1 SGHNT and CDR2 YYREEE (reference sequence). The CDR3 consists of 17 residues. V lost 8 bases to trimming and J lost 7 bases; unmatched junction nucleotides: 13. CDR3 protein: CASSKGGLAGDIGELFF. The CDR3 DNA reads as TGTGCCAGTAGCAAAGGGGGACTAGCGGGAGATATCGGGGAGCTGTTTTTT.

J is TRBJ1-4 and V is TRBV7-9; the D is unclear. The CDR3 is 15 amino acids. V was clipped by 2 bases and J by 4 bases, with 11 bases between them. Germline CDR1 SEHNR, CDR2 FQNEAQ (reference sequence). The chain's CDR3 is CASSLMGADNEKLFF. In DNA, the CDR3 is TGTGCCAGCAGCTTAATGGGCGCCGATAATGAAAAACTGTTTTTT.

This chain joins TRBV19 and TRBJ2-7; TRBD2 is a possible D gene (6 bases). V was pared by 3 bases and J by 6 bases, with 12 bases between. This CDR3 spans 13 amino acids. Germline V CDR1 and CDR2: LNHDA, SQIVND (reference sequence). For the CDR3, the DNA is TGTGCCAGTAGTATGGGCCCGGGGGTCGAGCAGTACTTC. This codes for CASSMGPGVEQYF.